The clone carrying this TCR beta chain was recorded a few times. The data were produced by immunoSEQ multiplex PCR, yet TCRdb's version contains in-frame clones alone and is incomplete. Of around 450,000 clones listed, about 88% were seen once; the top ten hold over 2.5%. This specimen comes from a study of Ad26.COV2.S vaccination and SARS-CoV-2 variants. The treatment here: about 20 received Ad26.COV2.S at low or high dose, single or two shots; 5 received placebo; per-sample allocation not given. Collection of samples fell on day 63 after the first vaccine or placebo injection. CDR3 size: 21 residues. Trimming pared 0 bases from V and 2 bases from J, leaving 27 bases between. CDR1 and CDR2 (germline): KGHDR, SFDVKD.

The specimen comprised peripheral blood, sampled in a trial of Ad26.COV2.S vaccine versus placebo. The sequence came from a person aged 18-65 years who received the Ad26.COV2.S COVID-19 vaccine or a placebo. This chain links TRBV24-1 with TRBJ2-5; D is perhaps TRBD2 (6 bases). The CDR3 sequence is CATSDLNLSGVLAGRQETQYF. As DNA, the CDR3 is TGTGCCACCAGTGATTTGAATTTAAGCGGTGTTTTGGCGGGGCGACAAGAGACCCAGTACTTC.